This entry features one TCR beta chain sequence. This clonotype appeared once. What antigen it recognizes has not been identified. No base-level quality is on record; no much larger clone is a single base apart. Preparation of the library involved 5' RACE. The sample was run on an Illumina HiSeq 2500. A second roughly 6 to 12 cycle PCR used a sample-barcoded 5' primer and a J-beta primer mix. Each TCR beta cDNA molecule received a unique molecular identifier from a template-switch 5' adaptor carrying 12 random nucleotides. Each sample yielded at least 2.5 million CDR3-containing paired-end reads. All of the RNA was converted into first-strand cDNA using the Mint cDNA synthesis kit, with a TRBC-specific oligonucleotide serving as the primer. After uracil-DNA glycosylase treatment, a first 18-cycle PCR used universal primers M1SS and BC2_uni_R on all cDNA. The original methods were these. Each sample was normalized by randomly selecting 1 million high-quality reads, each carrying a distinct molecular identifier. Instead of being binned into consensus sequences, reads that shared molecular identifiers were thrown out. MiTCR, run with a Q25 quality threshold and the strictest error-elimination algorithm, handled CDR3 identification, clonotype clustering and error correction. A nonparametric unseen species model with Euler transformation was used to estimate a lower bound on total TCR beta diversity. TCRdb cleaned the public reads at Q25 with fastp, built clones with MiXCR and kept in-frame beta chains. Rows matching on CDR3 protein sequence are summarized as one entry with the most common DNA and genes. The V and J calls and clone size come from TCRdb's table, not from the authors' own analysis. Across this sample there are around 1.5 million distinct CDR3 sequences, with 42% seen only once. The ten largest clones represent roughly 7.9% of the sample.

This record belongs to a study of blood T cells in healthy people across ages (dated by TCRdb to about 2015). About the study as a whole: In model experiments, template switching captured roughly one uniquely barcoded TCR beta cDNA molecule for every two T cells. Age-related changes in TCR beta repertoire diversity were measured in the study by deep sequencing normalized with unique cDNA molecular identifiers. The donors were divided into four age groups: young (average around 17 years), middle-aged (about 40), aged (approximately 62) and long-lived (82). To avoid experimental bias, donors of different ages were spread randomly across the sequencing lanes. Two additional independent replicas of 1 million unique cDNA reads from the same blood draw were analyzed for two donors (one aged 18 to 30 and one aged 80 or older).

Donors were a few dozen systemically healthy Caucasian individuals from Russia aged roughly 6 to 95 years. Roughly 9 milliliters of peripheral blood were drawn from each donor into EDTA-treated Vacutainer tubes. Ficoll-Paque density-gradient centrifugation was used to isolate PBMCs, with at least 7 million obtained per sample. Trizol reagent was used to extract total RNA from PBMCs, with at least 6 micrograms per sample. The percentages of naive CD45RAhigh/CD27high T cells were determined by flow cytometry on a PBMC aliquot from every donor. Study-wide conclusions, independent of this receptor: As age increased, observed TCR beta diversity per million T cells dropped in a roughly linear way, and a significant reduction was already evident by age around 41. Observed TCR beta diversity correlated strongly with the percentage of naive T cells measured by flow cytometry. Compared with the aged group, more naive CD4+ T cells, fewer expanded clones and increased TCR diversity were shown by the long-lived group, suggesting age selection. Estimates of total diversity from one million sequenced T cells were regarded as lower bounds and underestimates. Because the CMV infection status of the donors was unknown, age-related changes in expanded clonotypes may potentially have been confounded. Since profiling was done on bulk unsorted PBMCs, naive and antigen-experienced compartments could not be conclusively compared.

This sequence originates from a woman under 30 in good health. Sample: blood.

For the CDR3, the sequence is CASNFSSYEQYF. The nucleotide sequence is given as TGTGCCAGCAATTTCAGTAGCTACGAGCAGTACTTC. The chain uses TRBV28 and TRBJ2-7, with no D gene named confidently. CDR1 and CDR2 are read off the germline V gene as MDHEN and SYDVKM. The CDR3, cysteine through phenylalanine, is 12 amino acids long. CDR3 DNA only is kept here, 36 bases in frame from base 1. V loses 7 bases of germline sequence and J loses 3 bases, and the interval between the two ends is 10 bases.